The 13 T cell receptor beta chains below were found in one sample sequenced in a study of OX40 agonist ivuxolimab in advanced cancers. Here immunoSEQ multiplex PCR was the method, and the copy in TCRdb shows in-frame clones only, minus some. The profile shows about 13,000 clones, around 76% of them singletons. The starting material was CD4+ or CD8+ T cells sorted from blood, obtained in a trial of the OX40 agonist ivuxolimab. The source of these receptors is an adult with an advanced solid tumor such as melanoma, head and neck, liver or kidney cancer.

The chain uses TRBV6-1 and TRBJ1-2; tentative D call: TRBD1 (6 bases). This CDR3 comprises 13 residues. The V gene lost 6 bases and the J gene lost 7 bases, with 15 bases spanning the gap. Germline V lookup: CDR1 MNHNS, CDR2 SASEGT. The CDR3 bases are TGTGCCAGCAGCAACTGGGGGGCGGCTGGCTACACCTTC. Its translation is CASSNWGAAGYTF.

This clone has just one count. CDR3: CASSRGTAGTYEQYF. The CDR3 DNA reads as TGTGCCAGCAGCAGAGGGACAGCCGGAACATACGAGCAGTACTTC. The V call is TRBV5-6, the J call TRBJ2-7, with 7 bases aligning to TRBD1. The CDR3 has 15 residues. CDR1 is SGHDT and CDR2 is YYEEEE in the germline V gene. V trimming: 4 bases; J trimming: 4 bases; junction bases outside the gene matches: 11. Full variable domain (missing parts from reference TRBV5-6 and TRBJ2-7): DAGVTQSPTHLIKTRGQQVTLRCSPKSGHDTVSWYQQALGQGPQFIFQYYEEEERQRGNFPDRFSGHQFPNYSSELNVNALLLGDSALYLCASSRGTAGTYEQYFGPGTRLTVT.

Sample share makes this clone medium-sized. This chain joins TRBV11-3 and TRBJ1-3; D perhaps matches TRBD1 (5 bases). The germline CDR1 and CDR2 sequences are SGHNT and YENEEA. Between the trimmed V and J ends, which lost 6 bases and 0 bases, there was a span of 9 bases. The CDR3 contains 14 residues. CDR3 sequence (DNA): TGTGCCAGCAGGGGACTAGGCTCTGGAAACACCATATATTTT. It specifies CASRGLGSGNTIYF.

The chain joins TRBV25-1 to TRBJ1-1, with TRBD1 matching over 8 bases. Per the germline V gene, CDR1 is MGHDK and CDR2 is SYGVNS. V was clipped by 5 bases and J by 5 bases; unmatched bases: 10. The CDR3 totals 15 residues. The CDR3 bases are TGTGCCAGCAGTACGACAGGGGCAAGAGGAACTGAAGCTTTCTTT. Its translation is CASSTTGARGTEAFF.

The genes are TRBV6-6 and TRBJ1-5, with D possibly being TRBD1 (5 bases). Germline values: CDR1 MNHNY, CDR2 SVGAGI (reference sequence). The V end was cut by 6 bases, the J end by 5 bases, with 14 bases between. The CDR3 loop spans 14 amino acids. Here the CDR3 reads CASSYGADDQPQHF. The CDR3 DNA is TGTGCCAGCAGCTACGGGGCCGATGATCAGCCCCAGCATTTT.

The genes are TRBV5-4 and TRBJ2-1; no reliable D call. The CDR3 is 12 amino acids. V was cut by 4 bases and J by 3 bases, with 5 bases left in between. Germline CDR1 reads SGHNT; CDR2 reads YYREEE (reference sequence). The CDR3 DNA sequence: TGTGCCAGCAGCCGAGACTACAATGAGCAGTTCTTC. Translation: CASSRDYNEQFF.

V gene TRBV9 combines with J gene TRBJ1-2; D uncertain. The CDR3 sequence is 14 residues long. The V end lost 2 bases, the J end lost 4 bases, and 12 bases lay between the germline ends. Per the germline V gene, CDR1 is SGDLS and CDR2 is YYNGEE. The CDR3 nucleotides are TGTGCCAGCAGCGTCGACATTACCATCTATGGCTACACCTTC. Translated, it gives CASSVDITIYGYTF. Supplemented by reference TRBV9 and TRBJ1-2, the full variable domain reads DSGVTQTPKHLITATGQRVTLRCSPRSGDLSVYWYQQSLDQGLQFLIQYYNGEERAKGNILERFSAQQFPDLHSELNLSSLELGDSALYFCASSVDITIYGYTFGSGTRLTVV.

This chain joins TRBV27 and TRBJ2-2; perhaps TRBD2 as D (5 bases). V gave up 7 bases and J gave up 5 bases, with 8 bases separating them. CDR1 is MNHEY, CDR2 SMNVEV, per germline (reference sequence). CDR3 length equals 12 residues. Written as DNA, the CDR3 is TGTGCCAGCAACCCGGGAACCGGGGAGCTGTTTTTT. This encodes CASNPGTGELFF.

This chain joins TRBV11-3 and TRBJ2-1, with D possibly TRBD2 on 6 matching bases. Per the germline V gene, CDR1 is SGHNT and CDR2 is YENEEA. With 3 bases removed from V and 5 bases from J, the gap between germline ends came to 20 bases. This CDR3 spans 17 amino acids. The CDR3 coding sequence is TGTGCCAGCAGCTTTACGCCGACTAGGTGGCGGGACAATGAGCAGTTCTTC. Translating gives CASSFTPTRWRDNEQFF.

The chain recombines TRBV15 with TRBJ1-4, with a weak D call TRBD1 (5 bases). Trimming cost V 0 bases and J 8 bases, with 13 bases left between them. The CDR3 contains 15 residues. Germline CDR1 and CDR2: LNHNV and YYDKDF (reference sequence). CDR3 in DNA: TGTGCCACCAGCAGAGATAGGCAGGGTGGCGAAAAACTGTTTTTT. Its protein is CATSRDRQGGEKLFF.

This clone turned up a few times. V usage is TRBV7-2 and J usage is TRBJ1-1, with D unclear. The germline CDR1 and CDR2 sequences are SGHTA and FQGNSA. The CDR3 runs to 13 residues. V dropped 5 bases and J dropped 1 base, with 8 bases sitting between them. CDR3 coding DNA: TGTGCCAGCAGCCTCACCCCGAACACTGAAGCTTTCTTT. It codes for CASSLTPNTEAFF.

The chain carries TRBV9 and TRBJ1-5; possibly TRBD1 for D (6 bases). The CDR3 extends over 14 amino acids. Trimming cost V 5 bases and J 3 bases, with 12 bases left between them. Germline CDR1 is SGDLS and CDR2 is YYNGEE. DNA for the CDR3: TGTGCCAGCAGTGACGGGACATCCAATCAGCCCCAGCATTTT. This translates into CASSDGTSNQPQHF. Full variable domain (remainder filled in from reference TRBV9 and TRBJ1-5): DSGVTQTPKHLITATGQRVTLRCSPRSGDLSVYWYQQSLDQGLQFLIQYYNGEERAKGNILERFSAQQFPDLHSELNLSSLELGDSALYFCASSDGTSNQPQHFGDGTRLSIL.

The CDR3 DNA reads as TGCAGTGCTGAAGGGGGGGCCGAGCAGTACTTC. Translation gives CSAEGGAEQYF. The chain carries TRBV29-1 and TRBJ2-7; perhaps TRBD2 as D (7 bases). This CDR3 is 11 amino acids long. Germline lookup yields CDR1 SQVTM and CDR2 ANQGSEA.